Below are 8 T cell receptor beta chains sequenced from a single sample in a study of CD8 T cells in Susac syndrome. Reverse transcription of about 0.45 to 1 ug RNA was carried out with random hexamers. In TCRdb, the immunoSEQ multiplex PCR reads were re-called with MiXCR into one record per CDR3 protein. The sample shows approximately 120,000 distinct CDR3 sequences, more than 85% of them seen only once. Sequencing was performed on CD8+ T cells from PBMCs. The source of these receptors is a human donor with multiple sclerosis.

The chain combines TRBV6-1 with TRBJ2-1; D unresolved. Trimming removed 3 bases at V and 3 bases at J, with 6 bases between. This CDR3 is built from 13 residues. The germline CDR1 and CDR2 sequences are MNHNS and SASEGT. As DNA, the CDR3 is TGTGCCAGCAGTGACCAACACTACAATGAGCAGTTCTTC. Protein: CASSDQHYNEQFF.

The chain employs TRBV5-1 and TRBJ2-7; the D call may be TRBD1 or TRBD2 (5 bases each). CDR3 length: 13 amino acids. V shed 6 bases and J shed 2 bases, with 12 bases lying between them. Looked up from germline, CDR1 is SGHRS and CDR2 is YFSETQ. The CDR3, as DNA: TGCGCCAGCACTCTCGGGGCAGCCTACGAGCAGTACTTC. It specifies CASTLGAAYEQYF.

This clonotype was observed a single time. This chain uses TRBV11-2 with TRBJ2-7; perhaps D is TRBD1 or TRBD2 (5 bases each). The ends were cut back, 5 bases at V and 3 bases at J, with 8 bases in the middle. The CDR3 loop spans 12 amino acids. From germline, CDR1 is SGHAT and CDR2 FQNNGV. This CDR3 reads CASSGGRYEQYV. The CDR3 nucleotides are TGTGCCAGCAGCGGGGGACGCTACGAGCAGTACGTC.

A note on this clonotype: This CDR3 is missing its conserved last phenylalanine or tryptophan, likely due to a read error. This chain connects TRBV4-1 to TRBJ2-7; D possibly corresponds to TRBD1 (5 bases). The germline CDR1 and CDR2 sequences are MGHRA and YSYEKL. The ends were cut back, 1 base at V and 2 bases at J, with 12 bases in the middle. The CDR3 extends over 15 amino acids. CDR3 protein: CASSQVAGMAYEQYA. For the CDR3, the DNA is TGCGCCAGCAGCCAAGTGGCAGGGATGGCCTACGAGCAGTACGCC.

This clonotype was counted once. V gene TRBV24-1 combines with J gene TRBJ2-1, with 16 bases lining up with TRBD2. CDR1 and CDR2 (germline): KGHDR, SFDVKD. The CDR3 extends over 17 amino acids. V lost 4 bases to trimming and J lost 5 bases; unmatched junction nucleotides: 4. CDR3 amino acids: CATSDGTSGGGHNEQFF. CDR3 bases: TGTGCCACCAGTGACGGGACTAGCGGGGGGGGCCACAATGAGCAGTTCTTC.

The genes are TRBV29-1 and TRBJ2-1, with 12 nucleotides matching TRBD2. This CDR3 has 14 amino acids. Germline V CDR1 and CDR2: SQVTM, ANQGSEA. Trimming at V came to 6 bases and at J to 5 bases, leaving 5 bases not matched to a gene. CDR3 amino acids: CSVAGLAGNNEQFF. The CDR3, as DNA: TGCAGCGTCGCCGGACTAGCGGGGAACAATGAGCAGTTCTTC.

The chain links TRBV7-6 to TRBJ2-2; 7 nucleotides match TRBD2. The CDR3 totals 15 residues. The V gene end was trimmed by 5 bases and the J gene end by 3 bases; junction bases not matched to a gene: 6. Germline V gene lookup returns CDR1 SGHVS and CDR2 FNYEAQ. The CDR3 is CASSSDGGDTGELFF. In DNA form, the CDR3 reads TGTGCCAGCAGCAGCGATGGGGGGGACACCGGGGAGCTGTTTTTT.

The V and J genes are TRBV27 and TRBJ2-3; the D is unclear. This CDR3 has 14 residues. The germline gives CDR1 MNHEY, CDR2 SMNVEV (reference sequence). Trimming took off 3 bases at V and 2 bases at J, with 9 bases between the two ends. The DNA of the CDR3 is TGTGCCAGCAGTTTCCAGCAGCCCACAGATACGCAGTATTTT. Protein sequence: CASSFQQPTDTQYF.